This section outlines one T cell receptor beta chain sequence together with its context. Its antigen is unidentified. The sample belongs to a study of graft-versus-host responses after intestinal transplantation. Study in general: Recipients had transplants, and these were multivisceral, liver-intestinal, or isolated intestinal. Whole-study findings and limits: Investigators detected GvH clones in recipient marrow, with some emerging earlier in ileum or blood. Early post-transplant HvG declines showed an association with peak circulating GvH clone levels. Graft-donor T cell macrochimerism in patients accompanied high graft-versus-host to host-versus-graft clonal ratios in allografts.

Data came from immunoSEQ multiplex PCR; TCRdb stores just in-frame clones and leaves some out. The table has about 97,000 clones, around 90% seen once; the top ten hold about 16%. The CDR3 contains 12 residues. Germline V gene lookup returns CDR1 LNHDA and CDR2 SQIVND (reference sequence). The trim removed 5 bases at V and 6 bases at J, leaving 2 bases unmatched. The sequence was obtained from a human patient who received an intestinal transplant, so some T cells may come from the graft donor. The sequencing used PBMCs, collected just under 460 days after intestinal transplant. V and J are TRBV19 and TRBJ2-3; 7 nucleotides agree with TRBD2. The CDR3 DNA is TGTGCCAGTAGTTTGGGAGGGGATACGCAGTATTTT. Its protein product is CASSLGGDTQYF.